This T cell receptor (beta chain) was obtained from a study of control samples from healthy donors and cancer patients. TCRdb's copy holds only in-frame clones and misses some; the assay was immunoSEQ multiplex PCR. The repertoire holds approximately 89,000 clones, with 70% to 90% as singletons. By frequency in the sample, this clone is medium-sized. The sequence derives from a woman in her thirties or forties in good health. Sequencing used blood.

The CDR3 region is CAISVSHEGGYTF. The CDR3 bases are TGTGCCATCAGTGTAAGTCACGAAGGGGGCTACACCTTC. This chain links TRBV10-3 with TRBJ1-2; D is uncertain. Trimming shortened V by 4 bases and J by 8 bases, and 14 bases separated the two germline ends. CDR1 is ENHRY and CDR2 is SYGVKD in the germline V gene. This CDR3 has 13 residues.